A single sample is the source of the 30 T cell receptor beta chains below, sequenced in a study of blood T cell repertoires in COVID-19. Profiled with immunoSEQ multiplex PCR; TCRdb holds only in-frame clones, not every one. The table lists 270,000 or so clones, around 86% of them singletons. Material for sequencing was peripheral blood. The receptors come from a human donor in a cohort sampled during active COVID-19.

This clone was recorded only once. J is TRBJ2-3 and V is TRBV6-1; 9 positions match TRBD2. CDR1 and CDR2 from the germline V gene are MNHNS and SASEGT. The CDR3 contains 14 residues. The V and J ends lost 4 bases and 6 bases, in that order; junction bases with no gene match: 5. CDR3 sequence (DNA): TGTGCCAGCAGTGGTCTAGCGGGATCGGATACGCAGTATTTT. Encoded protein: CASSGLAGSDTQYF.

V gene TRBV12-3 or TRBV12-4 combines with J gene TRBJ2-1; TRBD2 aligns across 12 bases. The junction had 10 bases not matched to a gene; V was cut back by 6 bases and J by 16 bases. This CDR3 is built from 13 residues. The CDR3 loop is CASRALAGGNFFF. The CDR3, as DNA: TGTGCCAGCAGGGCTCTAGCGGGAGGGAATTTTTTCTTC.

This chain joins TRBV6-1 and TRBJ2-5, with 15 bases identical to TRBD2. The germline V gene has CDR1 MNHNS and CDR2 SASEGT. This CDR3 is built from 20 residues. J was trimmed by 1 base and V by 2 bases; bases with no gene match: 11. The CDR3 coding sequence is TGTGCCAGCAGTGAAAGGGGACTAGCGGGAGGATCCGGTTCCCAAGAGACCCAGTACTTC. Translation: CASSERGLAGGSGSQETQYF.

The chain joins TRBV7-2 to TRBJ1-2; maybe TRBD1 (6 bases). The V end was cut by 5 bases, the J end by 7 bases, with 11 bases between. The V gene's germline CDR1 is SGHTA and CDR2 FQGNSA. This CDR3 spans 12 amino acids. The CDR3 DNA follows: TGTGCCAGCAGCCCACAGGGTTCTGGCTACACCTTC. Encoded protein: CASSPQGSGYTF.

The chain combines TRBV16 with TRBJ1-1; D not resolved. V was trimmed by 4 bases and J by 0 bases, leaving 9 bases between them. Per germline, CDR1 KGHSY and CDR2 FQNENV. The CDR3 has 14 amino acids. DNA for the CDR3: TGTGCCAGCAGCCGCGATCCCATGAACACTGAAGCTTTCTTT. This codes for CASSRDPMNTEAFF. Variable domain in full (rest from reference TRBV16 and TRBJ1-1): GEEVAQTPKHLVRGEGQKAKLYCAPIKGHSYVFWYQQVLKNEFKFLISFQNENVFDETGMPKERFSAKCLPNSPCSLEIQATKLEDSAVYFCASSRDPMNTEAFFGQGTRLTVV.

The rearrangement uses TRBV30 and TRBJ2-2; 7 positions agree with TRBD1. Germline loops: CDR1 GTSNPN, CDR2 SVGIG (reference sequence). This CDR3 spans 15 amino acids. Trimming at V came to 0 bases and at J to 5 bases, leaving 6 bases not matched to a gene. The CDR3 DNA is TGTGCCTGGAGTGTTTCTACAGGGGATACCGGGGAGCTGTTTTTT. Translating gives CAWSVSTGDTGELFF.

The chain employs TRBV28 and TRBJ1-4, with 8 bases identical to TRBD1. This CDR3 contains 15 residues. Germline CDR1 is MDHEN and CDR2 is SYDVKM. The J segment lost 4 bases and the V segment lost 6 bases, leaving 7 bases of the junction unmatched. CDR3 DNA sequence: TGTGCCAGCAGCCCACCGGGACAGGTTAATGAAAAACTGTTTTTT. Protein product: CASSPPGQVNEKLFF.

V gene TRBV9 combines with J gene TRBJ2-7; 10 bases are a match to TRBD1. V lost 4 bases to trimming and J lost 6 bases; unmatched junction nucleotides: 4. This CDR3 region has 13 residues. The germline V gene encodes CDR1 SGDLS and CDR2 YYNGEE. The CDR3 spells CASSSRTGGEQYF. The CDR3 DNA reads as TGTGCCAGCAGCTCCAGGACAGGGGGCGAGCAGTACTTC.

This chain joins TRBV6-5 and TRBJ1-2; D is ambiguous. CDR1 and CDR2 (germline): MNHEY, SVGAGI. The germline V and J ends were trimmed by 7 bases and 5 bases, with 11 bases remaining between them. This CDR3 spans 12 amino acids. The CDR3: CASTDTSYGYTF. CDR3 DNA sequence: TGTGCCAGCACCGACACCTCATATGGCTACACCTTC.

The CDR3 bases are TGTGCCAGCAGCAAAATGCCAGTCGAGGGTTTCTTGTATCAGCCCCAGCATTTT. Its translation is CASSKMPVEGFLYQPQHF. V and J are TRBV21-1 and TRBJ1-5. TRBV21-1 constitutes a pseudogene. This CDR3 region has 18 residues.

The chain recombines TRBV6-5 with TRBJ2-4; perhaps TRBD2 as D (5 bases). V dropped 5 bases and J dropped 6 bases, with 17 bases sitting between them. The CDR3 runs to 15 residues. Germline loops: CDR1 MNHEY, CDR2 SVGAGI. The CDR3 bases are TGTGCCAGCAGTCACACCCGGGGTCCCACAAACATTCAGTACTTC. Its protein is CASSHTRGPTNIQYF.

This chain links TRBV19 with TRBJ1-1, with 7 bases fitting TRBD1. J lost 1 base, V lost 7 bases, and 12 bases had no gene match. The length of the CDR3 is 16 residues. Germline V lookup: CDR1 LNHDA, CDR2 SQIVND (reference sequence). CDR3 DNA: TGTGCCAGTACGAGTAGGGGGCCAAGACAGAACACTGAAGCTTTCTTT. Residues: CASTSRGPRQNTEAFF. The full variable domain, rest sourced from reference TRBV19 and TRBJ1-1, is DGGITQSPKYLFRKEGQNVTLSCEQNLNHDAMYWYRQDPGQGLRLIYYSQIVNDFQKGDIAEGYSVSREKKESFPLTVTSAQKNPTAFYLCASTSRGPRQNTEAFFGQGTRLTVV.

V usage is TRBV5-1 and J usage is TRBJ2-7, with 9 bases identical to TRBD1. The CDR3 length is 14 residues. Germline V CDR1 and CDR2: SGHRS, YFSETQ. V lost 3 bases to trimming and J lost 6 bases; unmatched junction nucleotides: 7. The CDR3 sequence: CASSSRDRDGEQYF. CDR3 coding DNA: TGCGCCAGCAGCTCCCGGGACAGGGACGGCGAGCAGTACTTC.

V and J are TRBV5-1 and TRBJ2-2; no firm D call. This CDR3 has 16 residues. V was trimmed by 0 bases and J by 4 bases, leaving 13 bases between them. Germline-derived CDR1 and CDR2 are SGHRS and YFSETQ. CDR3 amino acids: CASSLESTPLTGELFF. The CDR3 nucleotides read TGCGCCAGCAGCTTGGAATCTACTCCGCTCACCGGGGAGCTGTTTTTT.

This CDR3 is CASSFSGRVEAFF. The CDR3, as DNA: TGTGCCAGCAGTTTTAGTGGGCGAGTTGAAGCTTTCTTT. The rearrangement links TRBV27 to TRBJ1-1; D unresolved. Trimming cost V 3 bases and J 7 bases, with 12 bases left between them. From germline, CDR1 is MNHEY and CDR2 SMNVEV (reference sequence). CDR3 length: 13 residues.

The rearrangement joins TRBV7-9 to TRBJ2-5; TRBD2 matches 9 bases. J lost 2 bases, V lost 5 bases, and 6 bases had no gene match. In germline, CDR1 is SEHNR, CDR2 FQNEAQ (reference sequence). This CDR3 is built from 15 residues. CDR3 DNA sequence: TGTGCCAGCAGCCCTGGACTAGCGCCACAAGAGACCCAGTACTTC. This translates into CASSPGLAPQETQYF.

The chain couples TRBV10-3 to TRBJ2-7, with 7 bases lining up with TRBD1. CDR3 size: 12 residues. Germline V gene lookup returns CDR1 ENHRY and CDR2 SYGVKD. V trimming: 4 bases; J trimming: 4 bases; junction bases outside the gene matches: 1. CDR3 coding DNA: TGTGCCATCAGTGGGGACAGTTACGAGCAGTACTTC. This sequence encodes CAISGDSYEQYF.

The V gene is TRBV28, the J gene TRBJ2-7; 14 bases line up with TRBD2. From germline, CDR1 is MDHEN and CDR2 SYDVKM. V was pared by 5 bases and J by 6 bases, with 6 bases of the junction left unmatched. CDR3 size: 15 residues. The CDR3 is CASSPGTSGSSEQYF. The DNA of the CDR3 is TGTGCCAGCAGTCCCGGGACTAGCGGGAGCTCCGAGCAGTACTTC. The whole variable domain, filled in from reference TRBV28 and TRBJ2-7, reads DVKVTQSSRYLVKRTGEKVFLECVQDMDHENMFWYRQDPGLGLRLIYFSYDVKMKEKGDIPEGYSVSREKKERFSLILESASTNQTSMYLCASSPGTSGSSEQYFGPGTRLTVT.

Ten or more counts support this clone. The V and J genes are TRBV2 and TRBJ2-1, with a weak D call TRBD2 (5 bases). Germline-derived CDR1 and CDR2 are SNHLY and FYNNEI. The CDR3 runs to 15 residues. V was pared by 6 bases and J by 0 bases, with 12 bases between. CDR3 DNA: TGTGCCAGCAGGGACTTCTCCAGCTCCTACAATGAGCAGTTCTTC. Its protein product is CASRDFSSSYNEQFF.

The chain combines TRBV7-9 with TRBJ1-2; D not certain. Trimming cost V 5 bases and J 4 bases, with 11 bases left between them. The CDR3 totals 13 residues. Germline lookup yields CDR1 SEHNR and CDR2 FQNEAQ (reference sequence). CDR3 region: CASSQRAPYGYTF. As DNA, the CDR3 is TGTGCCAGCAGCCAGCGGGCCCCCTATGGCTACACCTTC. Based on the CDR3 plus reference TRBV7-9 and TRBJ1-2, the full variable domain is DTGVSQNPRHKITKRGQNVTFRCDPISEHNRLYWYRQTLGQGPEFLTYFQNEAQLEKSRLLSDRFSAERPKGSFSTLEIQRTEQGDSAMYLCASSQRAPYGYTFGSGTRLTVV.

The CDR3 nucleotides read TGTGCCAGCAGTTTTTTCTCGGGGGAAGGAAAACTGTTTTTT. Amino acids: CASSFFSGEGKLFF. The V call is TRBV27, the J call TRBJ1-4; D possibly corresponds to TRBD1 (5 bases). The CDR3 is 14 residues long. V was trimmed by 3 bases and J by 10 bases, leaving 15 bases between them. Germline lookup yields CDR1 MNHEY and CDR2 SMNVEV (reference sequence).

V usage is TRBV9 and J usage is TRBJ2-3, with 10 bases identical to TRBD2. The CDR3 runs to 16 residues. From germline, CDR1 is SGDLS and CDR2 YYNGEE. Germline trimming cut 1 base from V and 5 bases from J; bases unmatched to any gene: 7. The CDR3 spells CASSVNVAGGRDTQYF. The DNA of the CDR3 is TGTGCCAGCAGCGTAAATGTAGCGGGAGGTCGAGATACGCAGTATTTT. Full variable domain (outside the CDR3, taken from reference TRBV9 and TRBJ2-3): DSGVTQTPKHLITATGQRVTLRCSPRSGDLSVYWYQQSLDQGLQFLIQYYNGEERAKGNILERFSAQQFPDLHSELNLSSLELGDSALYFCASSVNVAGGRDTQYFGPGTRLTVL.

CDR3 sequence: CASSAAGVPETQYF. CDR3 nucleotides: TGTGCCAGCAGCGCCGCGGGAGTTCCGGAGACCCAGTACTTC. The chain is built from TRBV11-2 and TRBJ2-5; 7 nucleotides align to TRBD2. The CDR3 covers 14 residues. V gave up 5 bases and J gave up 5 bases; unmatched junction bases: 8. Germline CDR1 and CDR2: SGHAT and FQNNGV.

The chain is built from TRBV3-1 (or the pseudogene TRBV3-2) and TRBJ2-1; D unclear. CDR3 length: 14 amino acids. Germline V gene sequence: CDR1 LGHDT, CDR2 YNNKEL (reference sequence). V dropped 2 bases and J dropped 2 bases, with 7 bases sitting between them. The CDR3, as DNA: TGTGCCAGCAGCCAACTAGTCCCCTACAATGAGCAGTTCTTC. Translating it yields CASSQLVPYNEQFF.

The V gene is TRBV7-9, the J gene TRBJ2-3, with D possibly TRBD2 on 6 matching bases. Germline CDR1 reads SEHNR; CDR2 reads FQNEAQ (reference sequence). The CDR3 has 14 residues. Trimming removed 6 bases from V and 2 bases from J, with 12 bases in between. The chain's CDR3 is CASSFGLITDTQYF. The CDR3 coding sequence is TGTGCCAGCAGTTTCGGACTAATCACAGATACGCAGTATTTT.

The chain joins TRBV5-1 to TRBJ1-1; D is unresolved. This CDR3 contains 15 residues. The germline CDR1 and CDR2 sequences are SGHRS and YFSETQ. Trimming shortened V by 3 bases and J by 1 base, and 13 bases separated the two germline ends. The CDR3 region is CASSSNSNKNTEAFF. CDR3 coding DNA: TGCGCCAGCAGCTCTAACTCAAATAAGAACACTGAAGCTTTCTTT.

The genes are TRBV6-1 and TRBJ1-1, with D unclear. Trimming pared 3 bases from V and 7 bases from J, leaving 12 bases between. CDR3 size: 13 residues. Germline V gives CDR1 MNHNS, CDR2 SASEGT. CDR3 in amino acids: CASSEDPWSEAFF. The DNA for the CDR3 is TGTGCCAGCAGTGAGGATCCCTGGAGTGAAGCTTTCTTT.

This clone was recorded only once. The chain joins TRBV5-8 to TRBJ1-1, with 7 bases that match TRBD1. The CDR3 contains 17 residues. V gave up 3 bases and J gave up 0 bases; unmatched junction bases: 11. The germline gives CDR1 SGHTS, CDR2 YDEGEE. CDR3 loop: CASSSGQFSSMNTEAFF. The CDR3 DNA reads as TGTGCCAGCAGCTCGGGACAGTTTAGTTCCATGAACACTGAAGCTTTCTTT.

This chain links TRBV28 with TRBJ2-2; D unresolved. From germline, CDR1 is MDHEN and CDR2 SYDVKM. Trimming stripped 2 bases from V and 6 bases from J, with 10 bases between. The CDR3 loop spans 14 amino acids. The CDR3: CASSLGPEAGELFF. CDR3 in DNA: TGTGCCAGCAGTTTAGGTCCCGAGGCCGGGGAGCTGTTTTTT.

This chain uses TRBV19 with TRBJ1-2, with a weak D call TRBD1 (6 bases). Trimming left V 5 bases short and J 4 bases short, with 14 bases between. CDR3 length equals 14 residues. From germline, CDR1 is LNHDA and CDR2 SQIVND (reference sequence). CDR3 nucleotide sequence: TGTGCCAGTAGTCACCAGGGGAGCGGCTATGGCTACACCTTC. This codes for CASSHQGSGYGYTF.